Sequencing of this TCR beta chain was carried out in a study of blood T cell repertoires in COVID-19. Background on the study: Acute and convalescent COVID-19 samples came from the United States, Italy and Spain. T cells, B-cell-depleted T cells, or PBMCs provided the cDNA or gDNA that served as material.

Those enrolled in Seattle joined during active infection and were followed longitudinally afterward. Original data processing: Amplification with reference gene primers provided the estimates of nucleated cell counts. Profiling relied on immunoSEQ multiplex PCR, and the TCRdb table lists in-frame clones only, not all of them. That table gives V, J and clone size, and the DNA gave D and trimming. The repertoire consists of some 270,000 clones, with around 85% occurring once and the leading ten covering about 1%. After removal of 3 bases from V and 2 bases from J, the junction contained 6 bases not matched to a gene. This CDR3 is built from 15 residues. Per the germline V gene, CDR1 is LNHDA and CDR2 is SQIVND (reference sequence).

The gene calls are TRBV19 and TRBJ1-2; 7 bases are shared with TRBD1. The source of this sequence is a human donor with COVID-19, enrolled during active disease. The donor label of this sample is uncertain. Sequenced input: peripheral blood. The CDR3 sequence: CASSMGTANNYGYTF. DNA for the CDR3: TGTGCCAGTAGTATGGGGACAGCTAACAACTATGGCTACACCTTC. Full variable domain (missing parts from reference TRBV19 and TRBJ1-2): DGGITQSPKYLFRKEGQNVTLSCEQNLNHDAMYWYRQDPGQGLRLIYYSQIVNDFQKGDIAEGYSVSREKKESFPLTVTSAQKNPTAFYLCASSMGTANNYGYTFGSGTRLTVV.